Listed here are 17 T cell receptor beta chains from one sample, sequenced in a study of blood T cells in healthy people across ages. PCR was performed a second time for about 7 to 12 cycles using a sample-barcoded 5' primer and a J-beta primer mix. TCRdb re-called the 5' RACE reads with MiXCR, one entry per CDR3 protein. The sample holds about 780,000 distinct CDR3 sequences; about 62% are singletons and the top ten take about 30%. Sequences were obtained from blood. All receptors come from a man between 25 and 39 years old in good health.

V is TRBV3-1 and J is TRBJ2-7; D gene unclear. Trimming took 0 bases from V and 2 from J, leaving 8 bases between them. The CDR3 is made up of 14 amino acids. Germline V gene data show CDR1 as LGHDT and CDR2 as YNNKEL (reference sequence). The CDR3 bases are TGTGCCAGCAGCCAAGACGACACCCCCTACGAGCAGTACTTC. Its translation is CASSQDDTPYEQYF.

CDR3: CASSLPPTETGELFF. The CDR3 nucleotides read TGCGCCAGCAGCCTCCCACCCACAGAAACCGGGGAGCTGTTTTTT. The V and J genes are TRBV5-1 and TRBJ2-2; D is ambiguous. V was shortened by 4 bases and J by 5 bases, with 15 bases between the two germline ends. CDR3 size: 15 residues. CDR1 SGHRS and CDR2 YFSETQ come from the germline V gene.

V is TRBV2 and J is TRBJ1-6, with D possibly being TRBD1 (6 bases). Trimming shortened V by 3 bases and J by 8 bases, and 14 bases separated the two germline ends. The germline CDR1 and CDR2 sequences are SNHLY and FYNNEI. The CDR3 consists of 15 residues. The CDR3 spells CASSEGAVGDSPLHF. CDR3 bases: TGTGCCAGCAGTGAGGGGGCAGTGGGTGATTCACCCCTCCACTTT.

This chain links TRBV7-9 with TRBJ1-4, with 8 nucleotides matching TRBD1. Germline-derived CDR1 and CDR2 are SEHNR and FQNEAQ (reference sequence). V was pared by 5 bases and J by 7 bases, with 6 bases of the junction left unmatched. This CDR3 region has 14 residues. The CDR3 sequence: CASSTQGAAEKLFF. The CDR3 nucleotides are TGTGCCAGCAGCACCCAGGGGGCGGCTGAAAAACTGTTTTTT.

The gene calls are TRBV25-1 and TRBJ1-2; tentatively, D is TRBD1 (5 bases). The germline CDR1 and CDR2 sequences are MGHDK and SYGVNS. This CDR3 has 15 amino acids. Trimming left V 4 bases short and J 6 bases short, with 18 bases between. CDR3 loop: CASSGRGRDVDGYTF. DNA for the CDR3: TGTGCCAGCAGTGGGAGGGGCAGGGACGTCGATGGCTACACCTTC.

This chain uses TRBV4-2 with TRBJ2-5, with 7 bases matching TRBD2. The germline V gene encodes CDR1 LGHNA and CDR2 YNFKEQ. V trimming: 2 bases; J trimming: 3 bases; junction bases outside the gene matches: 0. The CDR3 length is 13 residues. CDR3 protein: CASSQLAEETQYF. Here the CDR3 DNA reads TGTGCCAGCAGCCAACTAGCGGAAGAGACCCAGTACTTC.

CDR3 loop: CASSFDGSNQPQHF. The CDR3 region has the DNA TGCGCCAGCAGCTTTGACGGAAGCAATCAGCCCCAGCATTTT. The chain employs TRBV5-1 and TRBJ1-5; D gene unclear. This CDR3 comprises 14 residues. Germline loops: CDR1 SGHRS, CDR2 YFSETQ. Trimming left V 2 bases short and J 1 base short, with 7 bases between. Looking up the rest from reference TRBV5-1 and TRBJ1-5 gives the full variable domain: KAGVTQTPRYLIKTRGQQVTLSCSPISGHRSVSWYQQTPGQGLQFLFEYFSETQRNKGNFPGRFSGRQFSNSRSEMNVSTLELGDSALYLCASSFDGSNQPQHFGDGTRLSIL.

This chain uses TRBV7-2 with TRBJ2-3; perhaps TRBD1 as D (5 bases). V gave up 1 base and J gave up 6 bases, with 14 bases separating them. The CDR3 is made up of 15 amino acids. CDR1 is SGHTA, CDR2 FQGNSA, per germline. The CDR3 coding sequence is TGTGCCAGCAGCTTAGTAGCCAGGGTCATGGATACGCAGTATTTT. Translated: CASSLVARVMDTQYF.

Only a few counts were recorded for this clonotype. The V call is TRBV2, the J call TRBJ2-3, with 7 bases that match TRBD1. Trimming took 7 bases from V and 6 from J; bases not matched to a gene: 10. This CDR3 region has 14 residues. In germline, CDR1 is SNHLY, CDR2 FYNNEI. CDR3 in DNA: TGTGCCAGCACTAGGACAGGAATGAGGGATACGCAGTATTTT. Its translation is CASTRTGMRDTQYF.

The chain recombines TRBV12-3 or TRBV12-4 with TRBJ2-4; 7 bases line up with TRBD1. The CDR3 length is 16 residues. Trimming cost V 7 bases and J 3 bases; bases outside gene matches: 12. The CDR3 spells CASTPGQREVKNIQYF. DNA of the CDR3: TGTGCCAGCACCCCGGGACAGAGGGAAGTCAAAAACATTCAGTACTTC.

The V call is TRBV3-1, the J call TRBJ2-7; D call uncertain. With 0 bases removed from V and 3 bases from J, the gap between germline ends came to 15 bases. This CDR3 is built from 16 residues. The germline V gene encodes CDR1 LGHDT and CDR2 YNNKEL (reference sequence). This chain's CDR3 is CASSQDGRQTRYEQYF. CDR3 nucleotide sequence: TGTGCCAGCAGCCAAGACGGGCGACAAACTCGCTACGAGCAGTACTTC.

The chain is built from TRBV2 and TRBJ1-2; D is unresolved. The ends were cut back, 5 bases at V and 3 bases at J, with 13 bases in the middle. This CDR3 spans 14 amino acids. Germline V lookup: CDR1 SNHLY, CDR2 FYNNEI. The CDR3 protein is CASSPLPQYYGYTF. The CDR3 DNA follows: TGTGCCAGCAGTCCCCTCCCACAGTACTATGGCTACACCTTC.

CDR3 nucleotide sequence: TGTGCCAGCAGCTCACACAGGGGGAGAGAGACCCAGTTCTTC. This encodes CASSSHRGRETQFF. This chain connects TRBV7-9 to TRBJ2-1; 8 bases align to TRBD1. V trimming: 4 bases; J trimming: 13 bases; junction bases outside the gene matches: 12. CDR3 length equals 14 residues. In germline, CDR1 is SEHNR, CDR2 FQNEAQ (reference sequence).

In DNA, the CDR3 is TGTGCCAGCAGCTTATATCCCGGGATGGGCAACACTGAAGCTTTCTTT. Translated, it gives CASSLYPGMGNTEAFF. This chain uses TRBV7-6 with TRBJ1-1; D is unclear. The CDR3 runs to 16 residues. Germline CDR1 reads SGHVS; CDR2 reads FNYEAQ. V dropped 2 bases and J dropped 2 bases, with 15 bases sitting between them.

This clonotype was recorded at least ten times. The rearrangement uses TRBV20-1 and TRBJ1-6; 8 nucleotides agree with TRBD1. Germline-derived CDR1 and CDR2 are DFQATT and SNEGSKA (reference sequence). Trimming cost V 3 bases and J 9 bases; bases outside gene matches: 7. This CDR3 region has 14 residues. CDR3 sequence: CSASLGQGSSPLHF. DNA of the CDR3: TGCAGTGCTAGTCTTGGACAGGGATCTTCACCCCTCCACTTT.

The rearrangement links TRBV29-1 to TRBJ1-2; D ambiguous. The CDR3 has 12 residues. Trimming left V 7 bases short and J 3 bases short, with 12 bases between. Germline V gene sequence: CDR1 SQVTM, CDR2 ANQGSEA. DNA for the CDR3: TGCAGCGGGAGCGACACGTACTATGGCTACACCTTC. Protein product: CSGSDTYYGYTF.

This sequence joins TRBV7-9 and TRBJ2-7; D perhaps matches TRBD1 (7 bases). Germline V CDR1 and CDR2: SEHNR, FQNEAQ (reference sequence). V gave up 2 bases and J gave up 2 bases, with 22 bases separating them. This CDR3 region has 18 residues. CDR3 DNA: TGTGCCAGCAGCTTATTACTGGGCGGGGACAGACCCGCCTACGAGCAGTACTTC. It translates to CASSLLLGGDRPAYEQYF.